Listed below are T cell receptor beta chains from one sample, sequenced in a study of T-cell memory formation after mild COVID-19. A single record per CDR3 protein comes from TCRdb applying MiXCR to the 5' RACE reads. The repertoire holds some 300,000 distinct CDR3 sequences, with 19% as singletons. Sequencing input: PBMCs or a T cell subset sorted from them (not recorded which). These receptors were taken from a man between 18 and 29 years old who had mild COVID-19 (a few samples of this study predate the infection). Cell type and time point are not known. CDR3s include the opening cysteine and the closing phenylalanine or tryptophan. Fields, in order: D gene, J gene, V gene, clone size, CDR3 DNA, CDR3 protein. A D gene is named only where the DNA matches it firmly. Only some rows state a clone size, as once, few, many or a class for expanded clones.

D gene: .
J gene: TRBJ2-1
V gene: TRBV20-1
clone size: few
CDR3 DNA: TGCAGTGCTAGAAGCCCGACGTTATACAATGAGCAGTTCTTC
CDR3 protein: CSARSPTLYNEQFF

D gene: .
J gene: TRBJ2-1
V gene: TRBV7-2
clone size: .
CDR3 DNA: TGTGCCAGCAGCTTAGAGATGGGAAATGAGCAGTTCTTC
CDR3 protein: CASSLEMGNEQFF

D gene: .
J gene: TRBJ2-4
V gene: TRBV29-1
clone size: .
CDR3 DNA: TGCAGCGCCCTGGGCCCGGTCAAAAACATTCAGTACTTC
CDR3 protein: CSALGPVKNIQYF

D gene: .
J gene: TRBJ2-3
V gene: TRBV29-1
clone size: .
CDR3 DNA: TGCAGCGTTGAAGGGGACACCGCTCTCACAGATACGCAGTATTTT
CDR3 protein: CSVEGDTALTDTQYF

D gene: TRBD2
J gene: TRBJ2-3
V gene: TRBV12-3/TRBV12-4
clone size: few
CDR3 DNA: TGTGCCAGCAGTTTTTTCGCGGGGGGGAAAGATACGCAGTATTTT
CDR3 protein: CASSFFAGGKDTQYF

D gene: .
J gene: TRBJ2-2
V gene: TRBV20-1
clone size: .
CDR3 DNA: TGCAGTGCAGGGAGAAGGGACACCGGGGAGCTGTTTTTT
CDR3 protein: CSAGRRDTGELFF

D gene: .
J gene: TRBJ2-3
V gene: TRBV7-6
clone size: .
CDR3 DNA: TGTGCCAGCAGCTTTACAGGCTCCAGCACAGATACGCAGTATTTT
CDR3 protein: CASSFTGSSTDTQYF

D gene: .
J gene: TRBJ1-2
V gene: TRBV5-1
clone size: few
CDR3 DNA: TGCGCCAGCAGCATACGCCAGGGAACTGATGGCTACACCTTC
CDR3 protein: CASSIRQGTDGYTF

D gene: .
J gene: TRBJ2-2
V gene: TRBV6-2/TRBV6-3
clone size: .
CDR3 DNA: TGTGCCAGCAGAGCCGGGATAAGGGGTACCGGGGAGCTGTTTTTT
CDR3 protein: CASRAGIRGTGELFF

D gene: .
J gene: TRBJ2-7
V gene: TRBV12-3/TRBV12-4
clone size: few
CDR3 DNA: TGTGCCAGCAGTTTAATGGCAAACTACGAGCAGTACTTC
CDR3 protein: CASSLMANYEQYF

D gene: .
J gene: TRBJ1-5
V gene: TRBV7-9
clone size: few
CDR3 DNA: TGTGCCAGCAGCCCGAGTTACAATCAGCCCCAGCATTTT
CDR3 protein: CASSPSYNQPQHF

D gene: .
J gene: TRBJ1-2
V gene: TRBV4-3
clone size: few
CDR3 DNA: TGCGCCAGCAGCCCTAAGGACAGAACCTATGGCTACACCTTC
CDR3 protein: CASSPKDRTYGYTF

D gene: .
J gene: TRBJ2-3
V gene: TRBV20-1
clone size: few
CDR3 DNA: TGCAGTGCTCGCCCAGGTACAGATACGCAGTATTTT
CDR3 protein: CSARPGTDTQYF

D gene: TRBD2
J gene: TRBJ2-1
V gene: TRBV15
clone size: once
CDR3 DNA: TGTGCCACCAGCAGAGAACGCAACAGGGCGGGGGGTGAGCAGTTCTTC
CDR3 protein: CATSRERNRAGGEQFF

D gene: .
J gene: TRBJ1-1
V gene: TRBV5-1
clone size: few
CDR3 DNA: TGCGCCAGCAGCTTTATTGGCAGGGGTGAGGTGTATGAAGCTTTCTTT
CDR3 protein: CASSFIGRGEVYEAFF

D gene: TRBD1
J gene: TRBJ1-4
V gene: TRBV7-9
clone size: few
CDR3 DNA: TGTGCCAGCAGCCTGGGACAGGTTTCTGAAAAACTGTTTTTT
CDR3 protein: CASSLGQVSEKLFF

D gene: TRBD1
J gene: TRBJ2-7
V gene: TRBV29-1
clone size: .
CDR3 DNA: TGCAGCGTCGCGGACAGGGGCTCCTACGAGCAGTACTTC
CDR3 protein: CSVADRGSYEQYF

D gene: TRBD1
J gene: TRBJ2-5
V gene: TRBV4-3
clone size: many
CDR3 DNA: TGCGCCAGCAGCCCCCGACAGGGAGTAAAGACCCAGTACTTC
CDR3 protein: CASSPRQGVKTQYF

D gene: TRBD1
J gene: TRBJ2-2
V gene: TRBV5-1
clone size: .
CDR3 DNA: TGCGCCAGCAGCTTGGCCACAGGGGAAACCGGGGAGCTGTTTTTT
CDR3 protein: CASSLATGETGELFF

D gene: TRBD2
J gene: TRBJ2-3
V gene: TRBV27
clone size: .
CDR3 DNA: TGTGCCAGCAGTCCCACACTAGCGGGGGGGCGAACAGATACGCAGTATTTT
CDR3 protein: CASSPTLAGGRTDTQYF

D gene: .
J gene: TRBJ2-1
V gene: TRBV7-9
clone size: few
CDR3 DNA: TGTGCCAGCAGCTGGATAAGGGGGCGCGGGGTGGACAATGAGCAGTTCTTC
CDR3 protein: CASSWIRGRGVDNEQFF

D gene: .
J gene: TRBJ2-7
V gene: TRBV15
clone size: .
CDR3 DNA: TGTGCCACCAGCAGAGACAGAGAAACCTACGAGCAGTACTTC
CDR3 protein: CATSRDRETYEQYF

D gene: .
J gene: TRBJ2-4
V gene: TRBV6-5
clone size: .
CDR3 DNA: TGTGCCAGCAGTTCCTCCTATGGGGAGAGAAACATTCAGTACTTC
CDR3 protein: CASSSSYGERNIQYF

D gene: TRBD1
J gene: TRBJ1-2
V gene: TRBV20-1
clone size: many
CDR3 DNA: TGCAGTGCGCCGACAGGGACAGATGGCTACACCTTC
CDR3 protein: CSAPTGTDGYTF

D gene: .
J gene: TRBJ1-1
V gene: TRBV12-3/TRBV12-4
clone size: few
CDR3 DNA: TGTGCCAGCAGTTCCCTGGATAGGTCCTCCGAGGCTTTCTTT
CDR3 protein: CASSSLDRSSEAFF

D gene: .
J gene: TRBJ1-2
V gene: TRBV12-3/TRBV12-4
clone size: once
CDR3 DNA: TGTGCCAGCAGTTCCGAGCTGGTCCTAGGCTACACCTTC
CDR3 protein: CASSSELVLGYTF

D gene: .
J gene: TRBJ2-3
V gene: TRBV18
clone size: .
CDR3 DNA: TGTGCCAGCTCACCACCGTTACGAGATACGCAGTATTTT
CDR3 protein: CASSPPLRDTQYF

D gene: .
J gene: TRBJ1-3
V gene: TRBV7-2
clone size: .
CDR3 DNA: TGTGCCAGCAGCTCCCCGCCGGGGGCATTGAATTCTGACACCATATATTTT
CDR3 protein: CASSSPPGALNSDTIYF

D gene: .
J gene: TRBJ2-2
V gene: TRBV20-1
clone size: .
CDR3 DNA: TGCAGTTTGCAGGTGAACACCGGGGAGCTGTTTTTT
CDR3 protein: CSLQVNTGELFF

D gene: .
J gene: TRBJ1-1
V gene: TRBV9
clone size: many
CDR3 DNA: TGTGCCAGCAGCAAAGGGGGGGGCCCTGAAGCTTTCTTT
CDR3 protein: CASSKGGGPEAFF

D gene: TRBD1
J gene: TRBJ2-1
V gene: TRBV5-1
clone size: few
CDR3 DNA: TGCGCCAGCACAGACAGGGGAAAATACAATGAGCAGTTCTTC
CDR3 protein: CASTDRGKYNEQFF

D gene: TRBD2
J gene: TRBJ2-3
V gene: TRBV5-1
clone size: few
CDR3 DNA: TGCGCCAGCAGCTACGCCGGGACTAGCGGGGGGGCGGATACGCAGTATTTT
CDR3 protein: CASSYAGTSGGADTQYF

D gene: .
J gene: TRBJ2-3
V gene: TRBV7-9
clone size: .
CDR3 DNA: TGTGCCAGCAGCTTAGAACAGGGTGCCGTGTATTTT
CDR3 protein: CASSLEQGAVYF

D gene: .
J gene: TRBJ1-5
V gene: TRBV6-5
clone size: .
CDR3 DNA: TGTGCCAGCAGCCCCGCTGGGGGAGGTAGCAATCAGCCCCAGCATTTT
CDR3 protein: CASSPAGGGSNQPQHF

D gene: .
J gene: TRBJ2-7
V gene: TRBV7-2
clone size: few
CDR3 DNA: TGTGCCAGCAGCCCTCGCGGGACAGACGTGGGCGAGCAGTACTTC
CDR3 protein: CASSPRGTDVGEQYF

D gene: .
J gene: TRBJ1-2
V gene: TRBV4-1
clone size: few
CDR3 DNA: TGCGCCAGCAGCCAAGAGAGGGGATCGGAAGGCTACACCTTC
CDR3 protein: CASSQERGSEGYTF

D gene: TRBD1
J gene: TRBJ1-1
V gene: TRBV10-3
clone size: .
CDR3 DNA: TGTGCCACGACAGGGGGTATCACTGAAGCTTTCTTT
CDR3 protein: CATTGGITEAFF

D gene: .
J gene: TRBJ2-2
V gene: TRBV20-1
clone size: few
CDR3 DNA: TGCAGTGCTAGAGGCCTCAGGAGGGGCCCCACCGGGGAGCTGTTTTTT
CDR3 protein: CSARGLRRGPTGELFF

D gene: .
J gene: TRBJ1-4
V gene: TRBV4-3
clone size: .
CDR3 DNA: TGCGCCAGCAGCCTACTCAGCAATAATGAAAAACTGTTTTTT
CDR3 protein: CASSLLSNNEKLFF

D gene: .
J gene: TRBJ1-2
V gene: TRBV3-1
clone size: .
CDR3 DNA: TGTGCCAGCAGCCAAACTTACGAGGAGAGCGGCTACACCTTC
CDR3 protein: CASSQTYEESGYTF

D gene: .
J gene: TRBJ1-1
V gene: TRBV18
clone size: .
CDR3 DNA: TGTGCCAGCTGTGGCACGGAAAACACTGAAGCTTTCTTT
CDR3 protein: CASCGTENTEAFF

D gene: .
J gene: TRBJ1-3
V gene: TRBV7-2
clone size: .
CDR3 DNA: TGTGCCAGCAGGGCCGACTTACTCTCTGGAAACACCATATATTTT
CDR3 protein: CASRADLLSGNTIYF

D gene: .
J gene: TRBJ1-4
V gene: TRBV7-3
clone size: .
CDR3 DNA: TGTGCCAGCAGCTTATACGTCCCCGCAACTAATGAAAAACTGTTTTTT
CDR3 protein: CASSLYVPATNEKLFF

D gene: TRBD1
J gene: TRBJ1-6
V gene: TRBV6-2/TRBV6-3
clone size: .
CDR3 DNA: TGTGCCAGCAGTCACGGGAACAGGGGTAATTCACCCCTCCACTTT
CDR3 protein: CASSHGNRGNSPLHF

D gene: TRBD1
J gene: TRBJ1-2
V gene: TRBV3-1
clone size: few
CDR3 DNA: TGTGCCAGCAGCCAAACACAGGGGAACTCCGGCTACACCTTC
CDR3 protein: CASSQTQGNSGYTF

D gene: .
J gene: TRBJ2-3
V gene: TRBV5-1
clone size: few
CDR3 DNA: TGCGCCAGCAGCTTAACGGGACGCCCGAGGGATACGCAGTATTTT
CDR3 protein: CASSLTGRPRDTQYF

D gene: TRBD1
J gene: TRBJ1-1
V gene: TRBV7-9
clone size: .
CDR3 DNA: TGTGCCGGGGCCCCAGCGGGACAGGGATCGGCAGCTTTCTTT
CDR3 protein: CAGAPAGQGSAAFF

D gene: .
J gene: TRBJ2-5
V gene: TRBV7-2
clone size: .
CDR3 DNA: TGTGCCAGCAGCTACTACTGGGGACAAGAGACCCAGTACTTC
CDR3 protein: CASSYYWGQETQYF

D gene: TRBD1
J gene: TRBJ2-5
V gene: TRBV12-3/TRBV12-4
clone size: .
CDR3 DNA: TGTGCCAGCAGCGGCGGCATGACAGGGTTGGCGGTGCAAGAGACCCAGTACTTC
CDR3 protein: CASSGGMTGLAVQETQYF

D gene: TRBD1
J gene: TRBJ2-2
V gene: TRBV3-1
clone size: few
CDR3 DNA: TGTGCCAGCAGCCAAGGGGACAGGGTCTACACCGGGGAGCTGTTTTTT
CDR3 protein: CASSQGDRVYTGELFF

D gene: .
J gene: TRBJ2-7
V gene: TRBV15
clone size: few
CDR3 DNA: TGTGCCACCAGCAGAGATCGCTACGAGCAGTACTTC
CDR3 protein: CATSRDRYEQYF

D gene: TRBD2
J gene: TRBJ2-1
V gene: TRBV9
clone size: .
CDR3 DNA: TGTGCCAGCAGTGTAGCGGGGGGGCTCGACAATGAGCAGTTCTTC
CDR3 protein: CASSVAGGLDNEQFF

D gene: .
J gene: TRBJ2-1
V gene: TRBV7-9
clone size: .
CDR3 DNA: TGTGCCAGCAGCGGGCGACAGTCACACAATGAGCAGTTCTTC
CDR3 protein: CASSGRQSHNEQFF